Below, one TCR beta chain is given with its context. The data were obtained in a study of blood T cell repertoires in COVID-19. Study-level information: Samples representing acute and convalescent COVID-19 were sourced from the United States, Italy and Spain. PBMCs, B-cell-depleted T cells, or T cells were the source of the cDNA or gDNA that made up the material.

The CDR3 runs to 13 residues. The V and J ends lost 8 bases and 2 bases, in that order; junction bases with no gene match: 4. Authors' analysis steps: Reference gene primer amplification gave nucleated cell count estimates. Clones were sequenced by immunoSEQ multiplex PCR, and TCRdb holds only the in-frame ones, with some missing. V and J calls and clone size are given by that table; D and trimming were obtained from the DNA. The top ten clones hold around 14% of a sample with under 200,000 clones, 84% of them seen once. The receptor was derived from a man aged 18 to 29 with active or convalescent COVID-19. Sequenced: peripheral blood. This chain connects TRBV12-3 or TRBV12-4 to TRBJ2-7; 9 nucleotides align to TRBD2. The DNA of the CDR3 is TGTGCCAGCCGGCGGGAGGGCCCCTACGAGCAGTACTTC. This codes for CASRREGPYEQYF.